What follows are 2 T cell receptor beta chains derived from one specimen sequenced in a study of blood T cell repertoires in COVID-19. The data were produced by immunoSEQ multiplex PCR, yet TCRdb's version contains in-frame clones alone and is incomplete. The table records 200,000 or so clones, about 86% of them present only once. Sequenced sample: peripheral blood. Every receptor here comes from a woman in her sixties or seventies with acute or convalescent COVID-19.

The table lists this clone with a few counts. The CDR3 spells CSAGQGATEAFF. The CDR3 bases are TGCAGCGCCGGACAGGGGGCCACTGAAGCTTTCTTT. The chain employs TRBV29-1 and TRBJ1-1; TRBD1 agrees at 11 bases. The V and J ends lost 7 bases and 4 bases, in that order; junction bases with no gene match: 2. CDR1 and CDR2 (germline): SQVTM, ANQGSEA. This CDR3 has 12 residues.

The V call is TRBV6-6, the J call TRBJ1-2; 9 bases are a match to TRBD1. With V trimmed by 4 bases and J by 13 bases, 10 bases remained unmatched. Germline loops: CDR1 MNHNY, CDR2 SVGAGI (reference sequence). This CDR3 has 13 residues. The CDR3 region is CASSSSGTGRSTF. DNA of the CDR3: TGTGCCAGCAGTTCCTCCGGGACAGGGAGGTCCACCTTC.